This T cell receptor (beta chain) was documented in a study of blood T cells in healthy people across ages. Study information: Roughly one uniquely barcoded beta molecule per two T cells was captured.

Researchers isolated at least 6.5 million PBMCs per sample. Next came a second PCR, run for about 6 to 11 cycles, which used a sample-barcoded 5' primer along with a J-beta primer mix. A template-switch adaptor with 12 random nucleotides tagged each cDNA molecule. TCRdb independently ran MiXCR on the 5' RACE reads; one entry per CDR3 protein. The repertoire holds fewer than 2,000,000 distinct CDR3 sequences, 30% to 35% seen once, with around 11% in the top ten. Trimming left V 6 bases short and J 2 bases short, with 10 bases between. This CDR3 is 13 amino acids long. Germline V gene lookup returns CDR1 MNHEY and CDR2 SVGAGI. Findings of the study overall: Shifts in expanded clonotypes may have been confounded by donor CMV status, which was unknown.

As concerns this clonotype: Its antigen is undetermined.

The chain combines TRBV6-5 with TRBJ1-2; no reliable D call. The material sequenced was blood. The receptor's source is a woman younger than 45 in good health. For the CDR3, the DNA is TGTGCCAGCAGCAAGGGAGCGAACTATGGCTACACCTTC. Translation: CASSKGANYGYTF.